This T cell receptor (beta chain) derives from a study of T cell repertoires in cytomegalovirus infection. The CDR3 has 16 residues. Trimming took 6 bases from V and 8 from J, leaving 23 bases between them. In germline, CDR1 is MDHEN, CDR2 SYDVKM. A few counts support this clonotype. TCRdb independently ran MiXCR on the reads; one entry per CDR3 protein. The sample contains 150,000 to 200,000 distinct CDR3 sequences, about 30% of which appear only once. This clonotype originated in a human donor in good health (CMV status not recorded). Some clones in this sample may be carry-over from other donors' samples. The chain combines TRBV28 with TRBJ2-1; tentatively, D is TRBD2 (7 bases). Sequencing was carried out using PBMCs. The DNA of the CDR3 is TGTGCCAGCAGCTCCATTGTTGAGGGGGGGGGATATGAGCAGTTCTTC. Amino acid sequence: CASSSIVEGGGYEQFF. Variable domain in full (rest from reference TRBV28 and TRBJ2-1): DVKVTQSSRYLVKRTGEKVFLECVQDMDHENMFWYRQDPGLGLRLIYFSYDVKMKEKGDIPEGYSVSREKKERFSLILESASTNQTSMYLCASSSIVEGGGYEQFFGPGTRLTVL.